The sequence of this TCR beta chain was determined in a study of blood T cell repertoires in COVID-19. V was shortened by 3 bases and J by 0 bases, with 5 bases between the two germline ends. The CDR3 consists of 13 residues. The V gene's germline CDR1 is LGHDT and CDR2 YNNKEL (reference sequence). Source study methods: Estimation of nucleated cell counts relied on the amplification of reference gene primers. The table came from immunoSEQ multiplex PCR; TCRdb's copy has only in-frame clones and leaves some out. V and J calls and clone size are those listed in that table; D and trimming were worked out from the DNA. The sample gives 300,000 to 400,000 clones, 90% to 95% of which show up once; 3% to 4% is in the top ten.

The specimen was peripheral blood. This TCR was recovered from a woman under 30 who had recovered from COVID-19. The genes are TRBV3-1 (or the pseudogene TRBV3-2) and TRBJ2-5; D not resolved. The CDR3 DNA follows: TGTGCCAGCAGCCAGGGCGACCAAGAGACCCAGTACTTC. Residues: CASSQGDQETQYF.